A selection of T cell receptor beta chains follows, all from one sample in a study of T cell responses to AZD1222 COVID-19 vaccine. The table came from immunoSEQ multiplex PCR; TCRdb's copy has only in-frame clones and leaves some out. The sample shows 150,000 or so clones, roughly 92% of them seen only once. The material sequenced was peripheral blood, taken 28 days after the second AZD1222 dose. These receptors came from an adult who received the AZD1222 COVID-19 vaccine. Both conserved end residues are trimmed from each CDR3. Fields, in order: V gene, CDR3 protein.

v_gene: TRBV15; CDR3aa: ATSTGDSYGYT
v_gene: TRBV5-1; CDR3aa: ASSLGGSGGEYNEQF
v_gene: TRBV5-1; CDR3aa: ASSPGTSGGREETQY
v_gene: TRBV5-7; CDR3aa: ASSLGAPSGQTYEQY
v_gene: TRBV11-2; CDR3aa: ASSLVGNEQF
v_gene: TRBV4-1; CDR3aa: ASSSLPNEKLF
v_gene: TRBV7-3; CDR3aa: ASSSGGALDREQY
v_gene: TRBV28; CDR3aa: ATLGTPGNTIY
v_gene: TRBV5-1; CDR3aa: ASSLASSSYNEQF
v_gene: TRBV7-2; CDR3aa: ASSLARENEQF
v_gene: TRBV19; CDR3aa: ASSISRANYGYT
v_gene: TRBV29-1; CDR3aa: SVRRDSSNEKLF
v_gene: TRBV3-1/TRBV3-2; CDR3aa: ASSLGGGDQPQH
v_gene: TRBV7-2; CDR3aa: ASSLFPERQGGDGYT
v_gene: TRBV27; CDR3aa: ASRSPDNEQF
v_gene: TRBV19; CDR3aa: ASSMNRDQPYEQY
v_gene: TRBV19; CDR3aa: ATCLMGGSNQPQH
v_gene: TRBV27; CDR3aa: ASSLFGTGETQY
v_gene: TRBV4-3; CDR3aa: ASSQANRGSYEQY
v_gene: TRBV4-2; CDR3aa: ASSQDGPGGGGGQLRELF
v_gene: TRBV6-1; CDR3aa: ASSEHGHEQY
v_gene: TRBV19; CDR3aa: ASSIAELPPLH